A single sample gave rise to the 14 T cell receptor beta chains below, sequenced in a study of control samples from healthy donors and cancer patients. Assay: immunoSEQ multiplex PCR; the TCRdb copy retains only in-frame clones and omits some. This sample yields some 49,000 clones, of which 90% to 95% are seen a single time; 0.65% to 0.95% belongs to the top ten. Input material: PBMCs. These receptors were collected from a man between 25 and 39 years old with colorectal cancer.

The chain employs TRBV30 and TRBJ1-2; 7 bases map to TRBD1. This CDR3 has 14 amino acids. CDR1 is GTSNPN and CDR2 is SVGIG in the germline V gene (reference sequence). With 5 bases clipped from V and 8 bases from J, the junction kept 14 bases outside the gene matches. Written as DNA, the CDR3 is TGTGCCTGGGAACGGGACAGCGTAGTTTCGGGCTACACCTTC. This sequence encodes CAWERDSVVSGYTF.

The chain joins TRBV5-1 to TRBJ2-6, with D possibly being TRBD1 or TRBD2 (5 bases each). From germline, CDR1 is SGHRS and CDR2 YFSETQ. The V gene lost 4 bases and the J gene lost 5 bases, with 16 bases spanning the gap. The CDR3 covers 16 residues. CDR3: CASSHEGNVWANVLTF. CDR3 sequence (DNA): TGCGCCAGCAGCCACGAGGGGAACGTCTGGGCCAACGTCCTGACTTTC.

This chain uses TRBV5-5 with TRBJ1-2, with 10 nucleotides matching TRBD1. Trimming at V came to 4 bases and at J to 2 bases, leaving 11 bases not matched to a gene. There are 17 residues in the CDR3. CDR1 SGHKS and CDR2 YYEKEE come from the germline V gene (reference sequence). The CDR3 DNA reads as TGTGCCAGCAGCACCCAAATGACAGGGGGCGGGAACTATGGCTACACCTTC. It translates to CASSTQMTGGGNYGYTF.

The rearrangement joins TRBV30 to TRBJ1-1; unclear D gene. V was trimmed by 3 bases and J by 0 bases, leaving 11 bases between them. Germline CDR1 and CDR2: GTSNPN and SVGIG (reference sequence). This CDR3 comprises 14 residues. This chain's CDR3 is CAWRRVGMNTEAFF. CDR3 nucleotide sequence: TGTGCCTGGAGAAGGGTAGGGATGAACACTGAAGCTTTCTTT.

The genes are TRBV7-2 and TRBJ1-1, with a weak D call TRBD1 (6 bases). CDR3 length equals 15 residues. V lost 2 bases and J lost 5, with 15 bases in between. The germline V gene encodes CDR1 SGHTA and CDR2 FQGNSA. CDR3 region: CASSLWGGGGTEAFF. The CDR3, as DNA: TGTGCCAGCAGCTTATGGGGAGGGGGGGGTACTGAAGCTTTCTTT.

This clone was seen just once. The V call is TRBV19, the J call TRBJ1-4; D might be TRBD1 (6 bases). Deletions cut 6 bases from V and 5 bases from J, with 13 bases between. The CDR3 contains 14 residues. Germline assignment: CDR1 LNHDA and CDR2 SQIVND (reference sequence). CDR3: CASRLGHTNEKLFF. The CDR3, as DNA: TGTGCCAGTAGGTTGGGACATACCAATGAAAAACTGTTTTTT.

The CDR3 bases are TGTGCCAGTAGCCCCGCCTTCGGGGGGGCCAACGTCCTGACTTTC. Its translation is CASSPAFGGANVLTF. The chain recombines TRBV2 with TRBJ2-6; no definite D call. Germline values: CDR1 SNHLY, CDR2 FYNNEI. CDR3 length equals 15 residues. Trimming cost V 9 bases and J 4 bases, with 16 bases left between them.

The chain carries TRBV2 and TRBJ1-5, with TRBD1 as a possible D gene (6 bases). The CDR3 sequence is 15 residues long. With 4 bases removed from V and 5 bases from J, the gap between germline ends came to 15 bases. Germline-derived CDR1 and CDR2 are SNHLY and FYNNEI. The CDR3 DNA follows: TGTGCCAGCAGTGGATATAGGGGGGGGCATCAGCCCCAGCATTTT. Translated, it gives CASSGYRGGHQPQHF.

The chain links TRBV7-9 to TRBJ2-5; perhaps TRBD1 as D (5 bases). The CDR3 extends over 14 amino acids. V was shortened by 4 bases and J by 4 bases, with 13 bases between the two germline ends. Germline CDR1 SEHNR, CDR2 FQNEAQ (reference sequence). The CDR3 DNA sequence: TGTGCCAGCAGCTCCCGACAGAACCGAGAGACCCAGTACTTC. Amino acid sequence: CASSSRQNRETQYF.

The rearrangement joins TRBV7-9 to TRBJ1-1; TRBD1 agrees at 9 bases. The junction had 5 bases not matched to a gene; V was cut back by 3 bases and J by 6 bases. This CDR3 has 14 residues. CDR1 and CDR2 (germline): SEHNR, FQNEAQ (reference sequence). CDR3 in amino acids: CASSFVNRGPEAFF. The CDR3 DNA follows: TGTGCCAGCAGCTTCGTGAACAGGGGGCCTGAAGCTTTCTTT.

This clone was seen only a few times. The V gene is TRBV4-2, the J gene TRBJ2-2; D unclear. The length of the CDR3 is 14 residues. V shed 0 bases and J shed 6 bases, with 8 bases lying between them. From germline, CDR1 is LGHNA and CDR2 YNFKEQ. CDR3 sequence: CASSQEQAAGELFF. The DNA for the CDR3 is TGTGCCAGCAGCCAAGAGCAAGCCGCCGGGGAGCTGTTTTTT.

This chain joins TRBV2 and TRBJ1-2; no definite D call. Trimming stripped 7 bases from V and 0 bases from J, with 9 bases between. CDR3 size: 13 residues. In germline, CDR1 is SNHLY, CDR2 FYNNEI. This CDR3 reads CASIVGPNYGYTF. In DNA, the CDR3 is TGTGCCAGCATTGTAGGCCCTAACTATGGCTACACCTTC.

The chain links TRBV6-6 to TRBJ2-1; D possibly corresponds to TRBD1 (7 bases). CDR1 is MNHNY, CDR2 SVGAGI, per germline (reference sequence). The germline V and J ends were trimmed by 0 bases and 3 bases, with 9 bases remaining between them. There are 15 residues in the CDR3. Written as DNA, the CDR3 is TGTGCCAGCAGTTACTCCAGGGGGGACTACAATGAGCAGTTCTTC. Translated, it gives CASSYSRGDYNEQFF.

The chain links TRBV15 to TRBJ1-2; no clear D gene. V was trimmed by 0 bases and J by 4 bases, leaving 12 bases between them. Germline V gene data show CDR1 as LNHNV and CDR2 as YYDKDF (reference sequence). The CDR3 loop spans 15 amino acids. The CDR3 here is CATSRDPTTIYGYTF. CDR3 bases: TGTGCCACCAGCAGAGACCCCACCACGATCTATGGCTACACCTTC.